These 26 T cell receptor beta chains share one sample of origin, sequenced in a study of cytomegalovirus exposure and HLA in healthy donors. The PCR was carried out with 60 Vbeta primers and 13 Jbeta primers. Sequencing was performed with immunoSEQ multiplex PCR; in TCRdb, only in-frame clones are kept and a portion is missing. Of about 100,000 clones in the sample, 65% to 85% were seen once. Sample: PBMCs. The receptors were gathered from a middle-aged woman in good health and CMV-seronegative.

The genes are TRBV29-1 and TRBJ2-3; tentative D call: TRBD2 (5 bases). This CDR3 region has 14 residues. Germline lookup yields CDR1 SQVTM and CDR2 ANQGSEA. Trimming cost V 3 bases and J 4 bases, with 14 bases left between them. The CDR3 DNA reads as TGCAGCGTTGAGCCCCGCGGGCGGCCAGATACGCAGTATTTT. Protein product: CSVEPRGRPDTQYF.

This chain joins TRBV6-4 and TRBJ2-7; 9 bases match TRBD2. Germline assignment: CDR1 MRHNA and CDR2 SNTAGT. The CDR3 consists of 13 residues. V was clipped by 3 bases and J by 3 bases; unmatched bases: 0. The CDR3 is CASSEREGYEQYF. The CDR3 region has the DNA TGTGCCAGCAGTGAGCGGGAGGGCTACGAGCAGTACTTC.

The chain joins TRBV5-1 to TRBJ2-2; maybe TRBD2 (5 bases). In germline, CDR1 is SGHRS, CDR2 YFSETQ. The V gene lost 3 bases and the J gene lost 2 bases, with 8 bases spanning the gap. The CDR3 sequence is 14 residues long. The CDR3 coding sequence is TGCGCCAGCAGCTCCGGGGTAAACACCGGGGAGCTGTTTTTT. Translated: CASSSGVNTGELFF.

CDR3 nucleotides: TGCGCCAGCAGCCAAGATCTGTACGGGGGGGCCTCGGATACGCAGTATTTT. Amino acid sequence: CASSQDLYGGASDTQYF. The V call is TRBV4-3, the J call TRBJ2-3; 8 positions agree with TRBD2. Germline loops: CDR1 LGHNA, CDR2 YSLEER. Trimming cost V 0 bases and J 6 bases; bases outside gene matches: 11. This CDR3 spans 17 amino acids.

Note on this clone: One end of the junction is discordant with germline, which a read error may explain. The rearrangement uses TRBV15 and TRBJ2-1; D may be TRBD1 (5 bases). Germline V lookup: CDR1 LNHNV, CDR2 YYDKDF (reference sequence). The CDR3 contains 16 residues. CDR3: CATSRDRRGPYNGQFF. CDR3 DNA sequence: TGTGCCACCAGCAGAGATAGAAGGGGCCCCTACAATGGGCAGTTCTTC.

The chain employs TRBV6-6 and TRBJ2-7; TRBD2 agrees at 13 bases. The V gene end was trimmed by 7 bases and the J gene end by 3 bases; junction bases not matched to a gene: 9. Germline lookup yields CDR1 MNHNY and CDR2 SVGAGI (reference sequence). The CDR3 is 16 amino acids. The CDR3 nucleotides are TGTGCCAGCACCAAGGGACTAGCGGGACCACTCTACGAGCAGTACTTC. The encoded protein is CASTKGLAGPLYEQYF.

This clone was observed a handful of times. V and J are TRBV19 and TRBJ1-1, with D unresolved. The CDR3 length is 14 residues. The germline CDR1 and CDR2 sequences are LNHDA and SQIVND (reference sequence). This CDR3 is CATRPTVPNTEAFF. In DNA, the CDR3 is TGTGCAACCAGACCCACAGTACCGAACACTGAAGCTTTCTTT.

CDR3: CASSAGQGLYEQYF. The CDR3, as DNA: TGTGCCAGCAGCGCAGGGCAGGGGCTCTACGAGCAGTACTTC. The chain employs TRBV6-5 and TRBJ2-7; D might be TRBD1 (6 bases). V gave up 6 bases and J gave up 3 bases, with 15 bases separating them. The CDR3 extends over 14 amino acids. Germline V CDR1 and CDR2: MNHEY, SVGAGI.

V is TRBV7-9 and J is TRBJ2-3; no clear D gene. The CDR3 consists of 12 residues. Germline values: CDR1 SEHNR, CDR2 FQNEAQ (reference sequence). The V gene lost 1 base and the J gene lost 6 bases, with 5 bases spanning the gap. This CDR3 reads CASSLVVDTQYF. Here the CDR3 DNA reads TGTGCCAGCAGCTTAGTCGTCGATACGCAGTATTTT.

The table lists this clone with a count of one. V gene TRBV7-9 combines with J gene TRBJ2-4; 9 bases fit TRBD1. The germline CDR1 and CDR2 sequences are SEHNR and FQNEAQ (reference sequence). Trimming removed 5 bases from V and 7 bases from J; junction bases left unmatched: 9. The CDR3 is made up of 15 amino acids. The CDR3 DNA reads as TGTGCCAGCAGCCGCGGGACAGGGTTTGGGAACATTCAGTACTTC. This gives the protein CASSRGTGFGNIQYF.

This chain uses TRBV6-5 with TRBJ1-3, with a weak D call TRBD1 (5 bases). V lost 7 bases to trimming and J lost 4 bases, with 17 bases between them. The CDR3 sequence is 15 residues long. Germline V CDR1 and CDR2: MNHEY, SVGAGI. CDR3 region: CASIVGPSHGNTIYF. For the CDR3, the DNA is TGTGCCAGCATAGTGGGGCCCTCCCACGGAAACACCATATATTTT.

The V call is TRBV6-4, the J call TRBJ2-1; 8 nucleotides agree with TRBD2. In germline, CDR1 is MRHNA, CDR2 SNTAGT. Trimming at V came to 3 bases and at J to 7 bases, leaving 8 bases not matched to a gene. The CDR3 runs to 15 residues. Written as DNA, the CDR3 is TGTGCCAGCAGTGATTCGAGCGGGAGAGTTAATGAGCAGTTCTTC. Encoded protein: CASSDSSGRVNEQFF.

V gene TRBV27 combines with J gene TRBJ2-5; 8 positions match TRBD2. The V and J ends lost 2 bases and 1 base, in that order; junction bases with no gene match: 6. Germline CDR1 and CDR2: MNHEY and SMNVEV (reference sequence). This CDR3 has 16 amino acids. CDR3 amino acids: CASSLIGGRLQETQYF. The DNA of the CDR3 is TGTGCCAGCAGTTTAATCGGCGGGAGGCTCCAAGAGACCCAGTACTTC.

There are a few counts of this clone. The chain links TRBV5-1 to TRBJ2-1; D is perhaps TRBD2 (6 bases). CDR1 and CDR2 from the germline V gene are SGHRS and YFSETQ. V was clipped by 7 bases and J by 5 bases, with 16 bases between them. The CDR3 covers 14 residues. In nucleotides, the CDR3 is TGCGCCAGCGGGCAGGGACTCCTAAACAATGAGCAGTTCTTC. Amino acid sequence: CASGQGLLNNEQFF. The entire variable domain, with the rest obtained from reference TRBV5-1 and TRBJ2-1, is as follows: KAGVTQTPRYLIKTRGQQVTLSCSPISGHRSVSWYQQTPGQGLQFLFEYFSETQRNKGNFPGRFSGRQFSNSRSEMNVSTLELGDSALYLCASGQGLLNNEQFFGPGTRLTVL.

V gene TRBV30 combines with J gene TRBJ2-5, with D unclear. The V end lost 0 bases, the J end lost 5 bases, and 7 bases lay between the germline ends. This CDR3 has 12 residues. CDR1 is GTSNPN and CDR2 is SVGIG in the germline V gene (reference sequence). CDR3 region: CAWSVLRETQYF. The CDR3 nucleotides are TGTGCCTGGAGTGTATTGAGGGAGACCCAGTACTTC.

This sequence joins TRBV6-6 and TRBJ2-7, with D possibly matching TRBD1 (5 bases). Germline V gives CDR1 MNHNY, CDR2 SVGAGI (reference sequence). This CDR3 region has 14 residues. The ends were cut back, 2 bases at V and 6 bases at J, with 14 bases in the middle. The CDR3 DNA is TGTGCCAGCAGTTACACCGGACAAATGCTCGAGCAGTACTTC. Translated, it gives CASSYTGQMLEQYF.

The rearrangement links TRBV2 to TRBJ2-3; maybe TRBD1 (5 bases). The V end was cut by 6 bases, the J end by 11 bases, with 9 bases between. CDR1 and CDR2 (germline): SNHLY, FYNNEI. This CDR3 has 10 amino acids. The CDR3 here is CASRTVRQYF. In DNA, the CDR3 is TGTGCCAGCAGGACAGTAAGGCAGTATTTT. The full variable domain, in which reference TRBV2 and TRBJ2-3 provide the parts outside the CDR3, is EPEVTQTPSHQVTQMGQEVILRCVPISNHLYFYWYRQILGQKVEFLVSFYNNEISEKSEIFDDQFSVERPDGSNFTLKIRSTKLEDSAMYFCASRTVRQYFGPGTRLTVL.

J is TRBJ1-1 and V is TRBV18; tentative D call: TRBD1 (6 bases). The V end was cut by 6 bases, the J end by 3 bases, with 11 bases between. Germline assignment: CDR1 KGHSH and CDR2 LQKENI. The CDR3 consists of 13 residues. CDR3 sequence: CASSTGKDTEAFF. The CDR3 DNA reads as TGTGCCAGCTCGACAGGCAAGGACACTGAAGCTTTCTTT.

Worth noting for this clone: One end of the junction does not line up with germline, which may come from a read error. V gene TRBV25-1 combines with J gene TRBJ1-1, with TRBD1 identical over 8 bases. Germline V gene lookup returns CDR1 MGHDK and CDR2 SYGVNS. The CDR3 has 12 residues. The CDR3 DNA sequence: TGTGCCAGCAGTGAAAACCCGGGACAGGTTGTCTTT. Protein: CASSENPGQVVF.

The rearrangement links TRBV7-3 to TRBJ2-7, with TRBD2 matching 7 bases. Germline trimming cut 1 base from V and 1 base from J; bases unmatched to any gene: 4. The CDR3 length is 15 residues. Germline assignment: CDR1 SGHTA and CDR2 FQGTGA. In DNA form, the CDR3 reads TGTGCCAGCAGCTTAATACGGGGGGAGTCCTACGAGCAGTACTTC. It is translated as CASSLIRGESYEQYF.

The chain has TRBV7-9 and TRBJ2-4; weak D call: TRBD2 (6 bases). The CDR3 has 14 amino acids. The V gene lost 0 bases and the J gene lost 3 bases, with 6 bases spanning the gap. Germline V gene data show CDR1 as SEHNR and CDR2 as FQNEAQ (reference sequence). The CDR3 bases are TGTGCCAGCAGCTTAGCTAGCGGCAAAAACATTCAGTACTTC. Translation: CASSLASGKNIQYF.

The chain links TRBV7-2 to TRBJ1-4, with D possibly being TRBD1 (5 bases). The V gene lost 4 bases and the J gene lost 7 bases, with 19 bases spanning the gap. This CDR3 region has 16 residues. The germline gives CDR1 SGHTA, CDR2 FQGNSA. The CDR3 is CASSWGGVRSVEKLFF. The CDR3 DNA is TGTGCCAGCAGCTGGGGCGGGGTTCGGAGTGTTGAAAAACTGTTTTTT.

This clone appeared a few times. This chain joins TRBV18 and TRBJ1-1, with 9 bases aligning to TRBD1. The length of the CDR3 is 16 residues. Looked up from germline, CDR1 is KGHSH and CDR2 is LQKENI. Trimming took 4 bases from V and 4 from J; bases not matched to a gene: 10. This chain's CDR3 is CASSLAGTGTSTEAFF. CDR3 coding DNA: TGTGCCAGCTCACTAGCGGGGACAGGGACGAGCACTGAAGCTTTCTTT. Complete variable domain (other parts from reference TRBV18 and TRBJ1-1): NAGVMQNPRHLVRRRGQEARLRCSPMKGHSHVYWYRQLPEEGLKFMVYLQKENIIDESGMPKERFSAEFPKEGPSILRIQQVVRGDSAAYFCASSLAGTGTSTEAFFGQGTRLTVV.

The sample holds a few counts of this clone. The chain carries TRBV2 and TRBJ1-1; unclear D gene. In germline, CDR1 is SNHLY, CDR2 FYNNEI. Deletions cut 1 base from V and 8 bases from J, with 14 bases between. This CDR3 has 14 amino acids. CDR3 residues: CASSEGRGVEEAFF. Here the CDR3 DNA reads TGTGCCAGCAGTGAAGGACGGGGAGTAGAGGAAGCTTTCTTT.

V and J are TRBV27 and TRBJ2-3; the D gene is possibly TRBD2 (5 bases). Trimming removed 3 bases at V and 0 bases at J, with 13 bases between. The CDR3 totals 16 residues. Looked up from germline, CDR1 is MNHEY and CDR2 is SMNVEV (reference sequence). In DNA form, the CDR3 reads TGTGCCAGCAGTTTTATAGGACTCACTAGCACAGATACGCAGTATTTT. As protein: CASSFIGLTSTDTQYF.

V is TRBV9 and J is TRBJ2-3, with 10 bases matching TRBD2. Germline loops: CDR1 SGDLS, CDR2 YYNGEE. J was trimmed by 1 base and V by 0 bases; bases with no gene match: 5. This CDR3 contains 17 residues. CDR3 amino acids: CASSVDWTSGGTDTQYF. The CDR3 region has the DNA TGTGCCAGCAGCGTAGACTGGACTAGCGGAGGCACAGATACGCAGTATTTT.